A selection of T cell receptor beta chains follows, all from one sample in a study of blood T cell repertoires in COVID-19. Assay used: immunoSEQ multiplex PCR; TCRdb lists only in-frame clones, some missing. The sample carries 130,000 to 150,000 clones, around 85% recorded once. The sample consisted of PBMCs or T cells enriched from blood (not recorded which). These receptors were collected from a man aged 50-59 years who had recovered from COVID-19. The CDR3 runs from the conserved cysteine through the conserved F or W. Fields, in order: clone size, J gene, D gene, CDR3 length, V gene, CDR3 protein, CDR3 DNA. A D gene is named only where the DNA matches it firmly. Size is omitted from some rows. Given values are once, few, many or a class for expanded clones.

>NA|TRBJ2-1|NA|14|TRBV5-4
CASSPYGGSNEQFF
TGTGCCAGCAGCCCTTACGGAGGGTCCAATGAGCAGTTCTTC
>NA|TRBJ2-2|TRBD1|16|TRBV15
CATSSRIGQGAGELFF
TGTGCCACCAGCAGTCGAATAGGACAGGGGGCCGGGGAGCTGTTTTTT
>NA|TRBJ2-2|NA|14|TRBV19
CASSSGPVPGELFF
TGTGCCAGTAGTAGTGGGCCGGTACCCGGGGAGCTGTTTTTT
>once|TRBJ2-7|TRBD2|15|TRBV7-2
CASSSSGGPSYEQYF
TGTGCCAGCAGCTCGTCGGGGGGGCCCTCCTACGAGCAGTACTTC
>few|TRBJ1-6|NA|13|TRBV19
CASKVGGNSPLHF
TGTGCCAGTAAGGTTGGGGGGAATTCACCCCTCCACTTT
>NA|TRBJ1-1|TRBD1|15|TRBV27
CASSLVGQGYTEAFF
TGTGCCAGCAGTTTGGTCGGACAGGGTTACACTGAAGCTTTCTTT
>once|TRBJ1-4|NA|17|TRBV18
CASSPTVGRGLNEKLFF
TGTGCCAGCTCACCTACCGTTGGACGGGGGTTAAATGAAAAACTGTTTTTT
>NA|TRBJ2-1|TRBD2|16|TRBV7-3
CASSPIAGGFYNEQFF
TGTGCCAGCAGCCCCATAGCGGGGGGCTTCTACAATGAGCAGTTCTTC
>NA|TRBJ2-7|TRBD2|15|TRBV6-2/TRBV6-3
CASSYFPGLADEQYF
TGTGCCAGCAGTTACTTTCCCGGACTAGCGGACGAGCAGTACTTC
>NA|TRBJ2-7|NA|15|TRBV19
CASSIRGGFSYEQYF
TGTGCCAGTAGTATAAGGGGGGGGTTCTCCTACGAGCAGTACTTC
>few|TRBJ2-3|NA|11|TRBV29-1
CSVDGGDTQYF
TGCAGCGTTGATGGAGGAGATACGCAGTATTTT
>NA|TRBJ2-7|TRBD2|18|TRBV2
CASSEWRVSGAQPYEQYF
TGTGCCAGCAGTGAATGGCGGGTTAGCGGGGCACAACCCTACGAGCAGTACTTC
>NA|TRBJ2-2|NA|14|TRBV19
CASSDQGNTGELFF
TGTGCCAGTAGTGACCAGGGTAACACCGGGGAGCTGTTTTTT
>NA|TRBJ1-4|NA|14|TRBV7-9
CASSPEGVNEKLFF
TGTGCCAGCAGCCCAGAAGGGGTAAATGAAAAACTGTTTTTT
>NA|TRBJ2-7|NA|16|TRBV28
CASSFPTVFGVYEQYF
TGTGCCAGCAGTTTCCCGACAGTTTTCGGAGTCTACGAGCAGTACTTC
>once|TRBJ2-3|NA|16|TRBV7-8
CASSPQTGGSTDTQYF
TGTGCCAGCAGCCCTCAGACAGGAGGTAGCACAGATACGCAGTATTTT
>NA|TRBJ2-5|TRBD1|16|TRBV28
CASSPAGTGGAETQYF
TGTGCCAGCAGCCCCGCCGGGACAGGGGGCGCAGAGACCCAGTACTTC
>once|TRBJ2-3|TRBD1|13|TRBV27
CASSPGQLVTQYF
TGTGCCAGCAGTCCGGGACAGTTGGTTACGCAGTATTTT
>few|TRBJ1-4|TRBD1|15|TRBV7-2
CASSLGQGRGEKLFF
TGTGCCAGCAGCTTAGGACAGGGGCGGGGGGAAAAACTGTTTTTT
>NA|TRBJ2-7|NA|14|TRBV19
CASSIRPGDYEQYF
TGTGCCAGTAGTATTCGACCAGGGGACTACGAGCAGTACTTC
>NA|TRBJ2-7|TRBD2|15|TRBV5-8
CASSQTSGGTYEQYF
TGTGCCAGCAGCCAGACTAGCGGGGGAACCTACGAGCAGTACTTC
>NA|TRBJ2-2|TRBD2|16|TRBV9
CASSVLAGGPGGELFF
TGTGCCAGCAGCGTCCTAGCGGGGGGTCCGGGAGGGGAGCTGTTTTTT
>once|TRBJ2-2|TRBD2|16|TRBV5-4
CASSFSPIAGTGELFF
TGTGCCAGCAGCTTCTCACCAATAGCGGGGACCGGGGAGCTGTTTTTT
>NA|TRBJ1-1|TRBD1|16|TRBV5-6
CASSLAGTGMNTEAFF
TGTGCCAGCAGCTTGGCCGGGACAGGGATGAACACTGAAGCTTTCTTT
>few|TRBJ2-3|TRBD1|16|TRBV6-2/TRBV6-3
CASSFGNRGGTDTQYF
TGTGCCAGCAGTTTCGGGAACAGGGGCGGCACAGATACGCAGTATTTT
>NA|TRBJ1-2|NA|14|TRBV18
CASSPRSGDYGYTF
TGTGCCAGCTCACCTCGGTCGGGGGACTATGGCTACACCTTC
>once|TRBJ1-1|NA|12|TRBV18
CASSPGGPEAFF
TGTGCCAGCTCACCAGGAGGCCCTGAAGCTTTCTTT
>NA|TRBJ2-1|TRBD1|16|TRBV7-2
CASSLSFGTGGREQFF
TGTGCCAGCAGCTTATCCTTCGGGACAGGGGGGCGTGAGCAGTTCTTC